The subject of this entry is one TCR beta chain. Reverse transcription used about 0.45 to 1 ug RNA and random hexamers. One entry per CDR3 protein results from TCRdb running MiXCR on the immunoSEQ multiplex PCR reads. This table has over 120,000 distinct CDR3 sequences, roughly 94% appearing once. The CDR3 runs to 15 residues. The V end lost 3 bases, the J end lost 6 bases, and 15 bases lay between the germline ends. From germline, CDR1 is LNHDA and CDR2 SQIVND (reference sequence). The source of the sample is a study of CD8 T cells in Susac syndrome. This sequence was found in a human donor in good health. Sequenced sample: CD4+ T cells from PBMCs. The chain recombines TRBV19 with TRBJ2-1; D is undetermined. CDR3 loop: CASSILGLVGNEQFF. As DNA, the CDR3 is TGTGCCAGTAGTATTCTCGGGCTAGTCGGCAATGAGCAGTTCTTC.